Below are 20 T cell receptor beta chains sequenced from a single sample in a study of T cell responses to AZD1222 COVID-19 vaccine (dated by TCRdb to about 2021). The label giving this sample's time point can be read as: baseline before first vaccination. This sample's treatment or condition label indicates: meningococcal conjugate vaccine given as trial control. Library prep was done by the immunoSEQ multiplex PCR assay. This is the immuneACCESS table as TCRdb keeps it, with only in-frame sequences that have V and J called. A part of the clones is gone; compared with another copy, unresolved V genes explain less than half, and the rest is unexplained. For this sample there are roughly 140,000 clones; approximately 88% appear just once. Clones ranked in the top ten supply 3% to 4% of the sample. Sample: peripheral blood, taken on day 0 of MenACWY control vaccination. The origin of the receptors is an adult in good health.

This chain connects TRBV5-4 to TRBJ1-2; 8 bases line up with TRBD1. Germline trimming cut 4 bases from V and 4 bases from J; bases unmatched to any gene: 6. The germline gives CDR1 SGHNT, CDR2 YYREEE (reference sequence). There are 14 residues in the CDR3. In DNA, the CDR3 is TGTGCCAGCAGCCTGCAGGGGGCTGGCTATGGCTACACCTTC. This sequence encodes CASSLQGAGYGYTF.

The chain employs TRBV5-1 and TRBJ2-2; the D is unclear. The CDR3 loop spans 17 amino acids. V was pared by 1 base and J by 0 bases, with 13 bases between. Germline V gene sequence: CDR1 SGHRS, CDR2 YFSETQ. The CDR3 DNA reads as TGCGCCAGCAGCTTGTCGATCAGCGCTCCGAACACCGGGGAGCTGTTTTTT. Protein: CASSLSISAPNTGELFF.

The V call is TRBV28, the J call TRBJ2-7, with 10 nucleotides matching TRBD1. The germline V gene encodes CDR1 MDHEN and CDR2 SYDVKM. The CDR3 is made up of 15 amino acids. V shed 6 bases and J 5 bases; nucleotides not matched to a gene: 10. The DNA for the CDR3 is TGTGCCAGCAGGCCCCTCGGACAGGGGGGAGACGAGCAGTACTTC. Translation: CASRPLGQGGDEQYF.

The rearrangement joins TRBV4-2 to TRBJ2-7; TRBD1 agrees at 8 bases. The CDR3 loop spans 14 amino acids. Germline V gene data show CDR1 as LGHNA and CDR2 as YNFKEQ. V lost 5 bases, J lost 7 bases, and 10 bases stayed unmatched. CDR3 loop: CASSSTGGSVEQYF. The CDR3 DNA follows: TGTGCCAGCAGCTCTACAGGGGGTTCTGTAGAGCAGTACTTC.

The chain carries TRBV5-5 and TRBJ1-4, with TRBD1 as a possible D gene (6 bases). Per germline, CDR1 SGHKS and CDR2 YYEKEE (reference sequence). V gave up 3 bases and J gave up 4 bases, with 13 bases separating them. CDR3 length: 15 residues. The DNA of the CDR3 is TGTGCCAGCAGCTGGGGGACAAGGAGTAATGAAAAACTGTTTTTT. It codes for CASSWGTRSNEKLFF.

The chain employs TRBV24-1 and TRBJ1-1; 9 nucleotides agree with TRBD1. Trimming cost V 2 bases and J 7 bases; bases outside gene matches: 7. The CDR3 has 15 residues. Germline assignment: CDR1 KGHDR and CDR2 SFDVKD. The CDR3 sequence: CATSDSRTGGREAFF. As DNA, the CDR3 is TGTGCCACCAGTGATTCACGTACAGGGGGCCGTGAAGCTTTCTTT.

The CDR3 here is CASSSPDRAAGEQYF. The CDR3 nucleotides are TGCGCCAGCAGCTCTCCGGACAGGGCGGCCGGCGAGCAGTACTTC. J is TRBJ2-7 and V is TRBV5-1, with TRBD1 matching 8 bases. From germline, CDR1 is SGHRS and CDR2 YFSETQ. J gave up 6 bases and V 3 bases, and 11 bases lay outside the gene matches. CDR3 size: 15 residues. Based on the CDR3 plus reference TRBV5-1 and TRBJ2-7, the full variable domain is KAGVTQTPRYLIKTRGQQVTLSCSPISGHRSVSWYQQTPGQGLQFLFEYFSETQRNKGNFPGRFSGRQFSNSRSEMNVSTLELGDSALYLCASSSPDRAAGEQYFGPGTRLTVT.

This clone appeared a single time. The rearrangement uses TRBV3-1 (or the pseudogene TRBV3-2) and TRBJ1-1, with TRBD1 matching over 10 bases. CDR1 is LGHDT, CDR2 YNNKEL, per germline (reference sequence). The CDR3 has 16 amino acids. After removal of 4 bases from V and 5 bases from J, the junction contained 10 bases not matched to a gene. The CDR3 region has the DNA TGTGCCAGCAGCCCACGACAGGGGGCGGGAGGGACTGAAGCTTTCTTT. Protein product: CASSPRQGAGGTEAFF.

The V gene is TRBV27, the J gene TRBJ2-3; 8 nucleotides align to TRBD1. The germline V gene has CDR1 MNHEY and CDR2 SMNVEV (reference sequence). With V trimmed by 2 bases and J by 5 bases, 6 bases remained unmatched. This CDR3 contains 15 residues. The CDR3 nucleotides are TGTGCCAGCAGTTTAAGGCAGGGGGCTATAGATACGCAGTATTTT. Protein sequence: CASSLRQGAIDTQYF.

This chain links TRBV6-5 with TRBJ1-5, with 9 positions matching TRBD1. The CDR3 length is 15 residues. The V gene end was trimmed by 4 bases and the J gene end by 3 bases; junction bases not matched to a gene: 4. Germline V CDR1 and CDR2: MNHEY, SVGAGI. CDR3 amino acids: CASSLDRGHNQPQHF. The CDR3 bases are TGTGCCAGCAGTTTGGACAGGGGCCACAATCAGCCCCAGCATTTT.

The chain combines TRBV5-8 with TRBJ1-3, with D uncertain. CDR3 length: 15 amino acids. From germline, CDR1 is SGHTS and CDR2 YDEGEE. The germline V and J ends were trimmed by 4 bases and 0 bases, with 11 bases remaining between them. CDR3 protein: CASSPRIHSGNTIYF. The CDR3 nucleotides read TGTGCCAGCAGCCCGAGGATCCACTCTGGAAACACCATATATTTT.

Here the CDR3 DNA reads TGTGCCACCAGCAGAGATATCCCGGGGTACACGCAGTATTTT. As protein: CATSRDIPGYTQYF. The V gene is TRBV15, the J gene TRBJ2-3; D might be TRBD2 (5 bases). V was shortened by 0 bases and J by 9 bases, with 13 bases between the two germline ends. Per the germline V gene, CDR1 is LNHNV and CDR2 is YYDKDF (reference sequence). The CDR3 totals 14 residues.

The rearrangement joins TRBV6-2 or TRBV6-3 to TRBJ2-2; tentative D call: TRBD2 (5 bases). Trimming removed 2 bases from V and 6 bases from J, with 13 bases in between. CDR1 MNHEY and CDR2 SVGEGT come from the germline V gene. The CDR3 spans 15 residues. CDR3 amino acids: CASSYRDPGAGELFF. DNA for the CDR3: TGTGCCAGCAGTTACCGGGATCCCGGGGCCGGGGAGCTGTTTTTT.

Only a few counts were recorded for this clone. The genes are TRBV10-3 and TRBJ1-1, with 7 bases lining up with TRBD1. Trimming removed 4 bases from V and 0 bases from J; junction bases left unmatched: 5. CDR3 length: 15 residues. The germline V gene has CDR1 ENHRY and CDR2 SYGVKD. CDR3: CAISADRDMNTEAFF. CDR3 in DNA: TGTGCCATCAGTGCCGACAGGGATATGAACACTGAAGCTTTCTTT.

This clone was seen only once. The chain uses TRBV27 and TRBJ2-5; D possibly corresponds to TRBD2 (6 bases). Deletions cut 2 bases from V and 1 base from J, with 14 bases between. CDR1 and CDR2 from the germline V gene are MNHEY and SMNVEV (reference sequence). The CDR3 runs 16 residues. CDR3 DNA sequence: TGTGCCAGCAGTTTAGGTTGGGGAGGCGGCCAAGAGACCCAGTACTTC. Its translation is CASSLGWGGGQETQYF.

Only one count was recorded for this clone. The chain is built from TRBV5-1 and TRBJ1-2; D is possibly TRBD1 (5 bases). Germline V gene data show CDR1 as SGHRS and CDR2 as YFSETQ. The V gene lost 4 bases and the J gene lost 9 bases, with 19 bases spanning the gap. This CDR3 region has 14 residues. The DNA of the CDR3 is TGCGCCAGCAGCCCCACAGGAGGCTCTATGAGCTACACCTTC. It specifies CASSPTGGSMSYTF.

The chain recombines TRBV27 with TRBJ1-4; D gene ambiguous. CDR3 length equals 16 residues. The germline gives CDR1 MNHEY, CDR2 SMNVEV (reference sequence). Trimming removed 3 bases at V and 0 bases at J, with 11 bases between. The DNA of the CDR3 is TGTGCCAGCAGTTTTTTAGGGCGTGCAACTAATGAAAAACTGTTTTTT. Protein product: CASSFLGRATNEKLFF.

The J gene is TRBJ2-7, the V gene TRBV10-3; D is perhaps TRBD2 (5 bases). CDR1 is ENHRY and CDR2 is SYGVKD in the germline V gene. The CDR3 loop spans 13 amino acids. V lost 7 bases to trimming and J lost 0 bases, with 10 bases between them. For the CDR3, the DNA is TGTGCCATCACCGGGGATGGCTCCTACGAGCAGTACTTC. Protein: CAITGDGSYEQYF.

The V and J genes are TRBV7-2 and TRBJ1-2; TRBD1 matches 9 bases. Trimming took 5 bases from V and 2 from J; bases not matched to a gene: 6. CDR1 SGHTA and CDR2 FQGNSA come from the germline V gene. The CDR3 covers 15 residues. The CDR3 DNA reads TGTGCCAGCAGCGGTCGACAGGGGGTGAACTATGGCTACACCTTC. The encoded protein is CASSGRQGVNYGYTF.

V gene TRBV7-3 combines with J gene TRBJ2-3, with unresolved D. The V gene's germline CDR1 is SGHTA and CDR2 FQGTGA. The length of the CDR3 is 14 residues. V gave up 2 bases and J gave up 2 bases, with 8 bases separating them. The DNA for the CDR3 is TGTGCCAGCAGCTTAGGGTCTTTCACAGATACGCAGTATTTT. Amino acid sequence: CASSLGSFTDTQYF.